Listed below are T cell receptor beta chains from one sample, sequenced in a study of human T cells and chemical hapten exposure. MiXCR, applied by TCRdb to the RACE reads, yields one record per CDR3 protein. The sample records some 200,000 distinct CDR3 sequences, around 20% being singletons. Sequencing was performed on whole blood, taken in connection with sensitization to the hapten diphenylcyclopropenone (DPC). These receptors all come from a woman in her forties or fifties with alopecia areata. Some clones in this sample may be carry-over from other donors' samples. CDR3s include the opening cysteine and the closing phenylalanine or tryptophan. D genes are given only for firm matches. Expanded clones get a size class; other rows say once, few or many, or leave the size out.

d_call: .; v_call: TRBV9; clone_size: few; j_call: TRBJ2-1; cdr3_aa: CASSLGWRQHNEQFF; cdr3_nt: TGTGCCAGCAGCCTGGGGTGGCGTCAACATAATGAGCAGTTCTTC
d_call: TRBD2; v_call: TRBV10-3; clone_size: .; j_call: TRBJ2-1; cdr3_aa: CAISESSGRASHEQFF; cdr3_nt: TGTGCCATCAGTGAGTCCAGCGGGAGGGCCTCTCATGAGCAGTTCTTC
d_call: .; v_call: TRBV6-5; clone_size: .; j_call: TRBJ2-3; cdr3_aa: CASGRDPTDTQYF; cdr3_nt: TGTGCCAGCGGGCGGGACCCCACAGATACGCAGTATTTT
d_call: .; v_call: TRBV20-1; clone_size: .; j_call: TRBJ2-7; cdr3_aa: CSAPQGYEQYF; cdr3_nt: TGCAGTGCTCCACAGGGATACGAGCAGTACTTC
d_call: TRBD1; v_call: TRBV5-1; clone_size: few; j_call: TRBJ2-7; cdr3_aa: CASSSTSGTGHIYEQYF; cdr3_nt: TGCGCCAGCAGCTCGACCTCCGGGACAGGACACATCTACGAGCAGTACTTC
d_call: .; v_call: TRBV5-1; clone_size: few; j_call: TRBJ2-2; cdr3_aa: CASSSSPHHANTGELFF; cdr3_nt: TGCGCCAGCAGCTCGAGCCCTCATCACGCGAACACCGGGGAGCTGTTTTTT
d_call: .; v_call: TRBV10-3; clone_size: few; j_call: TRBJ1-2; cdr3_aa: CAISYGADGGYGYTF; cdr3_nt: TGTGCCATCAGTTACGGGGCTGATGGTGGCTATGGCTACACCTTC
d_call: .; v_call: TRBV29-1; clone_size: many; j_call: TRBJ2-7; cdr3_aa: CSVATGTFSYEQYF; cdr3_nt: TGCAGCGTTGCTACAGGGACCTTCTCCTACGAGCAGTACTTC
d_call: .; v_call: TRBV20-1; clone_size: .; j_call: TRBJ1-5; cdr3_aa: CSARGISYSNQPQHF; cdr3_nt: TGCAGTGCTAGAGGTATCAGCTATAGCAATCAGCCCCAGCATTTT
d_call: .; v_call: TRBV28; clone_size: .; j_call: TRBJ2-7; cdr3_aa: CASSRPGTREQYF; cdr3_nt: TGTGCCAGCAGTCGGCCGGGTACGAGGGAGCAGTACTTC
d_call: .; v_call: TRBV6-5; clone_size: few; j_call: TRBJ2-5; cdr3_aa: CASSILNGAQYF; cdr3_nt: TGTGCCAGCAGTATTTTGAATGGGGCCCAGTACTTC
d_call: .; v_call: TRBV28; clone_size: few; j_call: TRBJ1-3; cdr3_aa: CASQVESGNTIYF; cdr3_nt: TGTGCCAGCCAGGTTGAATCTGGAAACACCATATATTTT
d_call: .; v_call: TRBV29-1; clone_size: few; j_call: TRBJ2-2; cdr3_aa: CSVARTAFDTGELFF; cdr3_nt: TGCAGCGTCGCCCGAACGGCCTTTGACACCGGGGAGCTGTTTTTT
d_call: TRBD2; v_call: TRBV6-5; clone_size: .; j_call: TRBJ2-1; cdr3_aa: CASSQSSGRGEQFF; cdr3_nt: TGTGCCAGCAGCCAGTCTAGCGGGAGGGGTGAGCAGTTCTTC
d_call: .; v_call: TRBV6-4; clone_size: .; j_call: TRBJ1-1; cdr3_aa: CASSGDAIQSRTEAFF; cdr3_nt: TGTGCCAGCAGTGGCGATGCTATCCAATCTCGTACTGAAGCTTTCTTT
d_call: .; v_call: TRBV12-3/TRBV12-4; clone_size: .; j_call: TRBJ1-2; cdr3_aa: CASSFDSWGSHYGYTF; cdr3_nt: TGTGCCAGCAGTTTCGACAGTTGGGGGTCCCACTATGGCTACACCTTC
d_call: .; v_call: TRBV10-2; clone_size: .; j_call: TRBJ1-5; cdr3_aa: CASSERGAIYSNQPQHF; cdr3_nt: TGCGCCAGCAGTGAGCGGGGGGCGATTTATAGCAATCAGCCCCAGCATTTT
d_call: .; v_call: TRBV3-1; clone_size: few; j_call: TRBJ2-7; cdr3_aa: CASSQARNSYEQYF; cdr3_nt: TGTGCCAGCAGCCAAGCTCGGAACTCCTACGAGCAGTACTTC
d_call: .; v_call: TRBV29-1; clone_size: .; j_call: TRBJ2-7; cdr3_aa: CSVSSGMSHEQYF; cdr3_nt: TGCAGCGTTTCATCCGGGATGAGCCACGAGCAGTACTTC
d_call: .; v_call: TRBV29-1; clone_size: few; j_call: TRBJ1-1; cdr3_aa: CSPWGGLKGGYTEAFF; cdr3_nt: TGCAGCCCTTGGGGGGGGCTCAAGGGGGGGTACACTGAAGCTTTCTTT
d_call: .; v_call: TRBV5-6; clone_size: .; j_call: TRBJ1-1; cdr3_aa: CASRFNRVKTEAFF; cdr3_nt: TGTGCCAGCAGATTTAACAGGGTAAAGACTGAAGCTTTCTTT
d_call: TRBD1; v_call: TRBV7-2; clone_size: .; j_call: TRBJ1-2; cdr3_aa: CASSLGTGEGLYGYTF; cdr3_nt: TGTGCCAGCAGCTTAGGGACAGGGGAAGGTCTCTATGGCTACACCTTC
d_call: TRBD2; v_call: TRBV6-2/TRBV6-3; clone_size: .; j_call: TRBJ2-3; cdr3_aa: CASTGGLDTDTQYF; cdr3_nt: TGTGCCAGCACCGGAGGACTAGACACAGATACGCAGTATTTT
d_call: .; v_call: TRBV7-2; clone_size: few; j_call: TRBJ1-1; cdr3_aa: CASSSQGTSEAFF; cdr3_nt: TGTGCCAGCAGCTCACAGGGAACCAGTGAAGCTTTCTTT
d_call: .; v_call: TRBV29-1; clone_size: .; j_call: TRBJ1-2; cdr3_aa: CSASGPSSVDGYTF; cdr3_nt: TGCAGCGCCTCCGGACCCTCCTCTGTTGATGGCTACACCTTC
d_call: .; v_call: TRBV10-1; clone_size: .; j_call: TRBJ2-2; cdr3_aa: CASGRDETGELFF; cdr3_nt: TGCGCCAGCGGGCGGGATGAGACCGGGGAGCTGTTTTTT
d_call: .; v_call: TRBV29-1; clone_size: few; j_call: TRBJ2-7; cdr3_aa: CSAAIPDIRSYEQYF; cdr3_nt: TGCAGCGCCGCTATTCCGGACATTCGCTCCTACGAGCAGTACTTC
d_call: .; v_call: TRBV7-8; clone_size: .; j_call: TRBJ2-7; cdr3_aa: CASSLADDPHGEQYF; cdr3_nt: TGTGCCAGCAGCTTAGCTGACGACCCACATGGCGAGCAGTACTTC
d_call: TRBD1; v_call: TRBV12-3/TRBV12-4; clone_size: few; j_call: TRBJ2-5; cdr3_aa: CASSGDRGLETQYF; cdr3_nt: TGTGCCAGCAGTGGGGACAGGGGATTAGAGACCCAGTACTTC
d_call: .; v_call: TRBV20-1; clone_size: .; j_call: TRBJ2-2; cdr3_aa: CSARRIAGELFF; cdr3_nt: TGCAGTGCTAGGCGGATAGCCGGGGAGCTGTTTTTT
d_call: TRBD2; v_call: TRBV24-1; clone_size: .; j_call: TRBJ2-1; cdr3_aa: CATSDLPSGRVNEQFF; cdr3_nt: TGTGCCACCAGTGATTTGCCTAGCGGGAGGGTCAATGAGCAGTTCTTC
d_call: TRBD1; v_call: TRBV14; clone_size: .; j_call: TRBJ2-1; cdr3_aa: CASSPDRAWYNEQFF; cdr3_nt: TGTGCCAGCAGCCCGGACAGGGCTTGGTACAATGAGCAGTTCTTC
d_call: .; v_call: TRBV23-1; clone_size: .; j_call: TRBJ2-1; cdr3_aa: CASGNSRSPAKEQFF; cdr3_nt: TGCGCCAGCGGAAACTCCAGGTCACCCGCCAAGGAGCAGTTCTTC
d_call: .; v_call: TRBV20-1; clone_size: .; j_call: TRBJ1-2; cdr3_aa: CSAREDARNYGYTF; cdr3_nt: TGCAGTGCTAGAGAGGACGCGCGGAACTATGGCTACACCTTC
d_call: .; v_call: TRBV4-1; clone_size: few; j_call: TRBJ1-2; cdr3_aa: CASSQGQTTNYGYTF; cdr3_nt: TGCGCCAGCAGCCAGGGACAAACAACAAACTATGGCTACACCTTC
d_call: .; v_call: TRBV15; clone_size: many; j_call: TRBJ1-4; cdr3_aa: CATSRGRATNEKLFF; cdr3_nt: TGTGCCACCAGCAGGGGCAGGGCAACTAATGAAAAACTGTTTTTT
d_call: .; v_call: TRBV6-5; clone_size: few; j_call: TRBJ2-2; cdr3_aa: CASRTGPSAGELFF; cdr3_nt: TGTGCCAGCAGAACAGGACCCAGCGCCGGGGAGCTGTTTTTT
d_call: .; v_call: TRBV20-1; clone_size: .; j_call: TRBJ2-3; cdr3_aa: CSARDTNSFTDTQYF; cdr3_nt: TGCAGTGCTAGAGATACTAACAGCTTCACAGATACGCAGTATTTT
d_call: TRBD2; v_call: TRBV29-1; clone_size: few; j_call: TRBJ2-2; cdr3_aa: CSVGLAGGPGELFF; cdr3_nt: TGCAGCGTTGGTCTAGCGGGAGGCCCCGGGGAGCTGTTTTTT
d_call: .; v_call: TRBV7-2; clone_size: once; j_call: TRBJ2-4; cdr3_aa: CASSPQWRDIQYF; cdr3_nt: TGTGCCAGCAGCCCGCAGTGGAGGGACATTCAGTACTTC
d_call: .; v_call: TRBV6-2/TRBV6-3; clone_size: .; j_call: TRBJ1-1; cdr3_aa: CASSGDLQVTEAFF; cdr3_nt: TGTGCCAGCAGTGGGGATCTACAGGTTACTGAAGCTTTCTTT
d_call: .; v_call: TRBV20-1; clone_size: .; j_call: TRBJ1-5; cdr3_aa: CSASQGPNQPQHF; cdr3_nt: TGCAGTGCTAGTCAGGGGCCTAATCAGCCCCAGCATTTT
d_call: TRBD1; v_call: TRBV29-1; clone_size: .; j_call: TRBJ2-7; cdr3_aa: CSVGRTGVGEQYF; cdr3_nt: TGCAGCGTTGGTAGGACAGGGGTTGGAGAGCAGTACTTC
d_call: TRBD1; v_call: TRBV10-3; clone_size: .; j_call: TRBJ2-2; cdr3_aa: CAISETRTGLNTGELFF; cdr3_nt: TGTGCCATCAGTGAGACCCGGACAGGGCTGAACACCGGGGAGCTGTTTTTT
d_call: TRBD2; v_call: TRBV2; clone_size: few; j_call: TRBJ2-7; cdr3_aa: CASRGPSGRINEQYF; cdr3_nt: TGTGCCAGCAGGGGCCCTAGCGGGAGGATCAACGAGCAGTACTTC
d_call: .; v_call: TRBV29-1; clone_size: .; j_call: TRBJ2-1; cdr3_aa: CSVMRPGEQFF; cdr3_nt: TGCAGCGTGATGAGGCCCGGTGAGCAGTTCTTC
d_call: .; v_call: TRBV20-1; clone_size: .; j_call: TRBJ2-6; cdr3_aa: CSARRAGANVLTF; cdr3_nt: TGCAGTGCTAGACGGGCTGGGGCCAACGTCCTGACTTTC